A selection of T cell receptor beta chains follows, all from one sample in a study of blood T cell repertoires in COVID-19. TCRdb's copy holds only in-frame clones and misses some; the assay was immunoSEQ multiplex PCR. The repertoire holds some 300,000 clones, with approximately 86% as singletons. Specimen: PBMCs or T cells enriched from blood (not recorded which). The receptors originated from a woman aged 25-40 years who had recovered from COVID-19. Each CDR3 is given with its conserved first and last residue. Some rows have no size entry. The others give once, few or many, or a class for an expanded clone.

TRBV5-1 | few | CASSFGEEYTEAFF
TRBV11-2 | NA | CASSVPSSSGRGYEQYF
TRBV3-1/TRBV3-2 | NA | CASSQLNLLGGRNTEAFF
TRBV7-9 | NA | CASSLWGGRSHNEQFF
TRBV29-1 | once | CSVRTGITEQYF
TRBV9 | NA | CASSLTSTDTQYF
TRBV28 | NA | CASSLGAPGDGYTF
TRBV5-1 | NA | CASSLEDRKGQYF
TRBV27 | NA | CASKGSGRILWETQYF
TRBV7-2 | NA | CASSLFGGSGANEQFF
TRBV19 | NA | CASSPTGGGTEAFF
TRBV9 | NA | CASSVSGPYNEQFF
TRBV7-2 | NA | CASSPGGAANTEAFF
TRBV28 | NA | CASSLKGVTQYF
TRBV6-2/TRBV6-3 | once | CASSWPTGGNSPLHF
TRBV19 | NA | CASSIVPGGLRNEQFF
TRBV5-1 | few | CASSTGVTTEAFF
TRBV29-1 | NA | CSVEGTLGNTEAFF
TRBV7-9 | NA | CASSLGARGYTF
TRBV4-1 | NA | CASSQAAGVGYTF
TRBV7-9 | NA | CASSPGQGPLPGEEQYF
TRBV7-9 | NA | CASSLVRGGAKEDGELFF
TRBV7-8 | NA | CASSLLGTGKQPQHF
TRBV11-3 | NA | CASSSGGGVKRLFF
TRBV9 | NA | CASSVDGGWYEQYF
TRBV19 | NA | CATSQGSSGNTIYF
TRBV7-6 | NA | CASRGEGKRQYF
TRBV3-1/TRBV3-2 | few | CASSQLSSGINSRQYF
TRBV30 | NA | CAWSPLYEQYF
TRBV10-2 | NA | CASSGTSGFSYEQYF
TRBV27 | few | CASSNLNEQFF
TRBV30 | NA | CAWSVLHRTVDGYTF
TRBV5-1 | few | CASSSQGRNTEAFF